This T cell receptor (beta chain) originates from a study of beta chain features in type 1 diabetes. CDR3 size: 15 residues. Germline assignment: CDR1 LNHDA and CDR2 SQIVND (reference sequence). Trimming stripped 8 bases from V and 0 bases from J, with 17 bases between. Sequencing targeted expressed TCRB transcripts, as all isolated RNA had been reverse transcribed. Measured with immunoSEQ multiplex PCR; TCRdb has only the in-frame clones, and not every one. The table includes hundreds of thousands of clones, about 15% detected once. Concerning this clone: Its specificity is not known.

Whole-study findings and limits: TCRB CDR3 length was moderately but significantly reduced in all four CD4+ subsets of Type 1 diabetes patients.

The source of this sequence is a man younger than 35 with type 1 diabetes. The sequenced material came from naive CD4+ T cells from blood. The chain carries TRBV19 and TRBJ2-7, with D maybe TRBD1 (6 bases). CDR3 bases: TGTGCCAGTGGTCCAGACAGGTTCTCCTCCTACGAGCAGTACTTC. This sequence encodes CASGPDRFSSYEQYF.